The 29 T cell receptor beta chains below were found in one sample sequenced in a study of shared clonotypes between healthy human individuals. Some clones are missing from TCRdb's copy, which holds only in-frame ones; the method was immunoSEQ multiplex PCR. The sample includes 2.5 million or so clones, 90% to 95% of them seen just once. The material sequenced was naive CD4+ T cells sorted from blood. Described subset: CD45RA+ positively selected. The receptors were sampled from a man younger than 35 in good health.

This chain uses TRBV18 with TRBJ2-5, with TRBD1 as a possible D gene (6 bases). This CDR3 is 12 amino acids long. Trimming removed 11 bases from V and 5 bases from J, with 15 bases in between. CDR1 and CDR2 (germline): KGHSH, LQKENI. CDR3 sequence reads: CAGRGVGETQYF. DNA of the CDR3: TGTGCCGGCAGGGGTGTCGGGGAGACCCAGTACTTC. Filled out from reference TRBV18 and TRBJ2-5, the complete variable domain reads NAGVMQNPRHLVRRRGQEARLRCSPMKGHSHVYWYRQLPEEGLKFMVYLQKENIIDESGMPKERFSAEFPKEGPSILRIQQVVRGDSAAYFCAGRGVGETQYFGPGTRLLVL.

J is TRBJ2-1 and V is TRBV10-2; TRBD2 aligns across 10 bases. CDR1 and CDR2 (germline): WSHSY, SAAADI. The V gene end was trimmed by 5 bases and the J gene end by 2 bases; junction bases not matched to a gene: 24. The length of the CDR3 is 22 residues. Here the CDR3 DNA reads TGCGCCAGCAGTCCTGTCCCGGGACTAGCGACCTCATCTCGGAGGGCCTACAATGAGCAGTTCTTC. This encodes CASSPVPGLATSSRRAYNEQFF.

The gene calls are TRBV30 and TRBJ1-6; 8 nucleotides align to TRBD1. CDR3 length equals 15 residues. CDR1 is GTSNPN, CDR2 SVGIG, per germline (reference sequence). With 2 bases clipped from V and 7 bases from J, the junction kept 7 bases outside the gene matches. CDR3 residues: CAWSQTGQGNSPLHF. Written as DNA, the CDR3 is TGTGCCTGGAGTCAAACTGGACAGGGAAATTCACCCCTCCACTTT.

V gene TRBV27 combines with J gene TRBJ2-5; D is undetermined. The J call is in doubt because the DNA end fits TRBJ2-7 better. The V gene's germline CDR1 is MNHEY and CDR2 SMNVEV (reference sequence). CDR3 length: 11 residues. This chain's CDR3 is CASSHRGEQYF. CDR3 nucleotides: TGTGCCAGCAGTCACAGAGGCGAGCAGTACTTC.

The chain employs TRBV28 and TRBJ1-5; 9 nucleotides match TRBD1. The V segment lost 5 bases and the J segment 3 bases; nucleotides outside the gene matches: 5. CDR3 length: 15 residues. The germline CDR1 and CDR2 sequences are MDHEN and SYDVKM. In nucleotides, the CDR3 is TGTGCCAGCAGTCAGGACAGGGGCCCCAATCAGCCCCAGCATTTT. It encodes CASSQDRGPNQPQHF.

This sequence joins TRBV7-6 and TRBJ2-1; D gene uncertain. Trimming stripped 4 bases from V and 0 bases from J, with 22 bases between. The CDR3 is 19 amino acids. The germline V gene has CDR1 SGHVS and CDR2 FNYEAQ. The CDR3 reads CASSYSGTPRGSSYNEQFF. The CDR3 coding sequence is TGTGCCAGCAGCTACTCGGGTACACCCAGAGGAAGCTCCTACAATGAGCAGTTCTTC.

Turning to this clone: The identical CDR3 is also encoded by other nucleotide sequences in the sample. V gene TRBV7-2 combines with J gene TRBJ2-4; D tentatively fits TRBD1 or TRBD2 (6 bases each). V dropped 1 base and J dropped 0 bases, with 7 bases sitting between them. Germline V CDR1 and CDR2: SGHTA, FQGNSA. The CDR3 covers 15 residues. Here the CDR3 reads CASSLEGGAKNIQYF. The CDR3 nucleotides are TGTGCCAGCAGCTTAGAGGGGGGAGCCAAAAACATTCAGTACTTC.

CDR3 DNA: TGTGCCAGCAGCGACAGGGGTCGGGATCAGCCCCAGCATTTT. Translated: CASSDRGRDQPQHF. The chain couples TRBV6-1 to TRBJ1-5, with TRBD1 identical over 8 bases. Germline assignment: CDR1 MNHNS and CDR2 SASEGT. V lost 6 bases, J lost 5 bases, and 6 bases stayed unmatched. The CDR3 has 14 amino acids.

This clone appeared a single time. The same CDR3 also results from other DNA sequences found in this sample. The chain recombines TRBV9 with TRBJ2-2; the D gene is possibly TRBD2 (6 bases). Trimming removed 0 bases at V and 6 bases at J, with 6 bases between. Germline-derived CDR1 and CDR2 are SGDLS and YYNGEE. The CDR3 runs 13 residues. For the CDR3, the DNA is TGTGCCAGCAGCGTAGGCGGGGCCGGGGAGCTGTTTTTT. Translating it yields CASSVGGAGELFF.

The rearrangement links TRBV10-3 to TRBJ2-1; 9 bases match TRBD2. The V and J ends lost 11 bases and 3 bases, in that order; junction bases with no gene match: 8. Germline V lookup: CDR1 ENHRY, CDR2 SYGVKD. The CDR3 is 14 residues long. The CDR3 here is CAASSGSLYNEQFF. The CDR3 coding sequence is TGTGCCGCCAGTAGCGGGAGTCTCTACAATGAGCAGTTCTTC.

In regard to this clone: The same CDR3 is also encoded by other DNA sequences in this sample. This sequence joins TRBV2 and TRBJ2-2; D is uncertain. The CDR3 totals 13 residues. From germline, CDR1 is SNHLY and CDR2 FYNNEI. The ends were cut back, 0 bases at V and 6 bases at J, with 5 bases in the middle. CDR3 nucleotides: TGTGCCAGCAGTGAAGCGGCACCCGGGGAGCTGTTTTTT. As protein: CASSEAAPGELFF.

V gene TRBV30 combines with J gene TRBJ2-7; D tentatively fits TRBD1 or TRBD2 (5 bases each). There are 13 residues in the CDR3. CDR1 is GTSNPN, CDR2 SVGIG, per germline (reference sequence). Trimming cost V 4 bases and J 5 bases, with 15 bases left between them. The CDR3 coding sequence is TGTGCCTGGACCAGGGACCCAACCGACGAGCAGTACTTC. Residues: CAWTRDPTDEQYF.

This chain links TRBV7-2 with TRBJ2-2; D is ambiguous. CDR1 and CDR2 from the germline V gene are SGHTA and FQGNSA. The CDR3 runs 13 residues. Trimming removed 4 bases at V and 2 bases at J, with 5 bases between. The CDR3 loop reads CASSSGNTGELFF. The CDR3 DNA is TGTGCCAGCAGCTCCGGAAACACCGGGGAGCTGTTTTTT. The full variable domain, with the rest looked up from reference TRBV7-2 and TRBJ2-2, is GAGVSQSPSNKVTEKGKDVELRCDPISGHTALYWYRQSLGQGLEFLIYFQGNSAPDKSGLPSDRFSAERTGGSVSTLTIQRTQQEDSAVYLCASSSGNTGELFFGEGSRLTVL.

The chain carries TRBV5-4 and TRBJ2-7; 12 bases align to TRBD2. This CDR3 comprises 15 residues. Germline V gene lookup returns CDR1 SGHNT and CDR2 YYREEE (reference sequence). V lost 0 bases, J lost 2 bases, and 0 bases stayed unmatched. DNA for the CDR3: TGTGCCAGCAGCTTGGCTAGCGGGGGGGCCTACGAGCAGTACTTC. Its translation: CASSLASGGAYEQYF.

The J gene is TRBJ2-1, the V gene TRBV27; 7 nucleotides align to TRBD1. CDR3 length equals 13 residues. Trimming removed 5 bases from V and 4 bases from J; junction bases left unmatched: 2. Per germline, CDR1 MNHEY and CDR2 SMNVEV (reference sequence). The CDR3 sequence is CASSVQGYNEQFF. The CDR3 DNA is TGTGCCAGCAGTGTACAGGGGTACAATGAGCAGTTCTTC.

The chain uses TRBV15 and TRBJ2-2; no reliable D call. Trimming left V 0 bases short and J 3 bases short, with 5 bases between. The CDR3 has 14 residues. Germline-derived CDR1 and CDR2 are LNHNV and YYDKDF (reference sequence). CDR3 residues: CATSRDLYTGELFF. CDR3 nucleotide sequence: TGTGCCACCAGCAGAGATCTTTACACCGGGGAGCTGTTTTTT.

The V gene is TRBV6-1, the J gene TRBJ2-7; TRBD2 aligns across 7 bases. The CDR3 totals 18 residues. After removal of 1 base from V and 6 bases from J, the junction contained 18 bases not matched to a gene. Germline CDR1 is MNHNS and CDR2 is SASEGT. The CDR3 loop reads CASSEENRTGTKPREQYF. The CDR3 bases are TGTGCCAGCAGTGAAGAAAACAGAACCGGGACTAAGCCCCGCGAGCAGTACTTC.

V usage is TRBV15 and J usage is TRBJ1-2; D ambiguous. Germline V gene sequence: CDR1 LNHNV, CDR2 YYDKDF (reference sequence). V lost 0 bases and J 6 bases, leaving 14 bases between the germline ends. There are 15 residues in the CDR3. The CDR3 sequence is CATSREAAVGDGYTF. The CDR3 coding sequence is TGTGCCACCAGCAGAGAAGCGGCCGTCGGCGATGGCTACACCTTC.

The rearrangement uses TRBV28 and TRBJ1-6, with 8 bases lining up with TRBD1. The V gene's germline CDR1 is MDHEN and CDR2 SYDVKM. The J segment lost 8 bases and the V segment lost 6 bases, leaving 12 bases of the junction unmatched. The CDR3 totals 16 residues. Here the CDR3 DNA reads TGTGCCAGCAGCCCTACCGGGGCAGGGGGCGATTCACCCCTCCACTTT. This codes for CASSPTGAGGDSPLHF.

This chain connects TRBV6-6 to TRBJ2-7, with 9 bases identical to TRBD2. This CDR3 contains 15 residues. The germline CDR1 and CDR2 sequences are MNHNY and SVGAGI (reference sequence). J lost 7 bases, V lost 0 bases, and 7 bases had no gene match. The CDR3 nucleotides are TGTGCCAGCAGTTACTCAGGGCTAGCGGGAATTGAGCAGTACTTC. Translation gives CASSYSGLAGIEQYF.

J is TRBJ2-7 and V is TRBV6-6; the match to TRBD1 covers 8 bases. Germline CDR1 reads MNHNY; CDR2 reads SVGAGI (reference sequence). Trimming cost V 5 bases and J 5 bases; bases outside gene matches: 5. CDR3 size: 13 residues. As DNA, the CDR3 is TGTGCCAGCAGTAGGACAGGGCCCCACGAGCAGTACTTC. This codes for CASSRTGPHEQYF.

The chain uses TRBV6-5 and TRBJ2-7; 8 bases agree with TRBD1. This CDR3 has 15 residues. Germline lookup yields CDR1 MNHEY and CDR2 SVGAGI. The J segment lost 0 bases and the V segment lost 5 bases, leaving 6 bases of the junction unmatched. CDR3 sequence: CASSGQGLTSYEQYF. DNA for the CDR3: TGTGCCAGCAGTGGACAGGGCCTTACCTCCTACGAGCAGTACTTC.

This sequence joins TRBV27 and TRBJ2-2; D is possibly TRBD1 (6 bases). The CDR3 runs 15 residues. Germline lookup yields CDR1 MNHEY and CDR2 SMNVEV (reference sequence). Trimming left V 4 bases short and J 2 bases short, with 11 bases between. The CDR3 spells CASSSAGENTGELFF. DNA of the CDR3: TGTGCCAGCAGTTCAGCAGGGGAAAACACCGGGGAGCTGTTTTTT.

The chain employs TRBV6-4 and TRBJ2-5; 7 bases align to TRBD1. The length of the CDR3 is 15 residues. Germline lookup yields CDR1 MRHNA and CDR2 SNTAGT. J gave up 3 bases and V 2 bases, and 6 bases lay outside the gene matches. The CDR3 spells CASSDIQGQKETQYF. The CDR3 region has the DNA TGTGCCAGCAGTGACATTCAGGGACAGAAAGAGACCCAGTACTTC.

The V and J genes are TRBV6-4 and TRBJ2-5; 9 nucleotides agree with TRBD2. The J call may be incorrect, as the DNA end agrees better with TRBJ2-7. Germline assignment: CDR1 MRHNA and CDR2 SNTAGT. This CDR3 region has 18 residues. CDR3 sequence: CASSDSQELAGDIDEQYF. The CDR3 nucleotides read TGTGCCAGCAGTGACTCGCAGGAATTAGCGGGGGATATCGACGAGCAGTACTTC.

The V gene is TRBV19, the J gene TRBJ1-3, with a possible D match to TRBD1 (5 bases). The CDR3 totals 16 residues. Germline assignment: CDR1 LNHDA and CDR2 SQIVND (reference sequence). V lost 3 bases and J lost 2, with 14 bases in between. The chain's CDR3 is CASSIGRGGPGNTIYF. In DNA, the CDR3 is TGTGCCAGTAGTATTGGGAGGGGCGGACCTGGAAACACCATATATTTT.

A remark on this clone: Other DNA sequences in the same sample also yield this CDR3. The chain has TRBV6-1 and TRBJ1-1; tentatively, D is TRBD1 (6 bases). The CDR3 runs to 12 residues. V shed 6 bases and J shed 5 bases, with 10 bases lying between them. Germline CDR1 and CDR2: MNHNS and SASEGT. CDR3 protein: CASSRGGTEAFF. The CDR3 coding sequence is TGTGCCAGCAGCAGGGGAGGGACTGAAGCTTTCTTT.

The chain is built from TRBV7-9 and TRBJ1-3; D is unclear. CDR1 and CDR2 from the germline V gene are SEHNR and FQNEAQ (reference sequence). With 6 bases removed from V and 3 bases from J, the gap between germline ends came to 21 bases. The length of the CDR3 is 17 residues. CDR3 coding DNA: TGTGCCAGCAGGGTGCCTCCTAGCAGCTTATATGGAAACACCATATATTTT. It codes for CASRVPPSSLYGNTIYF.

Concerning this clone: Other DNA sequences in the sample encode the same CDR3. V gene TRBV9 combines with J gene TRBJ1-5; no reliable D call. The CDR3 covers 15 residues. Deletions cut 0 bases from V and 1 base from J, with 8 bases between. CDR1 and CDR2 (germline): SGDLS, YYNGEE. The CDR3 DNA reads as TGTGCCAGCAGCGTAGGGGTAGGAAGCAATCAGCCCCAGCATTTT. Its translation: CASSVGVGSNQPQHF.